This T cell receptor (beta chain) was recovered during a study of blood T cell repertoires in COVID-19. Per the original methods: Using reference gene primer amplification, nucleated cell counts were estimated. TCRdb's copy holds only in-frame clones and misses some; the assay was immunoSEQ multiplex PCR. The D gene and trimming were derived from the DNA, and the V and J assignments and clone size from that table. The repertoire holds a few hundred thousand clones, with approximately 83% as singletons. Across fewer than 25 US areas, participants ranged in age from roughly 18 to 95 years. This CDR3 has 13 amino acids. V was shortened by 2 bases and J by 9 bases, with 13 bases between the two germline ends. Germline values: CDR1 MNHEY, CDR2 SMNVEV (reference sequence).

This sequence joins TRBV27 and TRBJ2-5, with a weak D call TRBD1 (5 bases). Sequences were obtained from PBMCs or T cells enriched from blood (not recorded which). This clonotype originated in a woman aged 40-49 years with acute COVID-19. CDR3: CASSLTGWSPQYF. In DNA, the CDR3 is TGTGCCAGCAGTTTAACAGGCTGGAGTCCCCAGTACTTC.